These 27 T cell receptor beta chains were all obtained from the same sample, sequenced in a study of blood T cell repertoires in COVID-19. Produced via immunoSEQ multiplex PCR; TCRdb's table is partial and in-frame only. The table records 250,000 to 300,000 clones, roughly 86% of them present only once. Sequencing was performed on PBMCs or T cells enriched from blood (not recorded which). The receptors stem from a woman aged 55-69 years who had recovered from COVID-19.

CDR3 in amino acids: CASSITASGRGVNTGELFF. CDR3 bases: TGTGCCAGCAGCATAACGGCTAGCGGGAGAGGGGTGAACACCGGGGAGCTGTTTTTT. This chain links TRBV21-1 with TRBJ2-2; no DNA check was done on the table's D call, TRBD2. TRBV21-1 is designated a pseudogene. The CDR3 consists of 19 residues.

This chain links TRBV9 with TRBJ1-2, with 8 positions matching TRBD1. The V segment lost 0 bases and the J segment 6 bases; nucleotides outside the gene matches: 13. Germline lookup yields CDR1 SGDLS and CDR2 YYNGEE. The CDR3 is made up of 17 amino acids. DNA of the CDR3: TGTGCCAGCAGCGTAGGGGGCCAGGGGGCGCGTCTCCATGGCTACACCTTC. Protein sequence: CASSVGGQGARLHGYTF.

The rearrangement joins TRBV6-2 or TRBV6-3 to TRBJ1-3; D might be TRBD1 (6 bases). Trimming removed 4 bases at V and 9 bases at J, with 16 bases between. The V gene's germline CDR1 is MNHEY and CDR2 SVGEGT. The CDR3 has 14 residues. CDR3 nucleotides: TGTGCCAGCAGTTTATCGAGGGGGACGTCCACCATATATTTT. Translating gives CASSLSRGTSTIYF.

The chain has TRBV18 and TRBJ2-6; the D gene is possibly TRBD2 (6 bases). Germline V gene lookup returns CDR1 KGHSH and CDR2 LQKENI. This CDR3 spans 16 amino acids. V was clipped by 0 bases and J by 4 bases, with 10 bases between them. Written as DNA, the CDR3 is TGTGCCAGCTCACCACCGCGGGGTACAGGGGCCAACGTCCTGACTTTC. As protein: CASSPPRGTGANVLTF.

The V call is TRBV14, the J call TRBJ2-7; tentative D call: TRBD1 (6 bases). The CDR3 loop spans 16 amino acids. The V gene lost 0 bases and the J gene lost 4 bases, with 16 bases spanning the gap. Looked up from germline, CDR1 is SGHDN and CDR2 is FVKESK. The CDR3, as DNA: TGTGCCAGCAGCCAAGATATTGGGCACAGGGTGTACGAGCAGTACTTC. Residues: CASSQDIGHRVYEQYF.

This clone was seen a single time. This chain connects TRBV19 to TRBJ1-3, with TRBD1 as a possible D gene (6 bases). V lost 4 bases and J 2 bases, leaving 12 bases between the germline ends. Germline CDR1 LNHDA, CDR2 SQIVND (reference sequence). CDR3 length: 15 amino acids. The CDR3 here is CASSTLQGPGNTIYF. The DNA of the CDR3 is TGTGCCAGTAGTACCTTACAGGGCCCTGGAAACACCATATATTTT.

The CDR3 is CASSYNSGAGVRRTQYF. The DNA of the CDR3 is TGTGCCAGCAGCTATAATAGCGGGGCCGGGGTCAGGCGGACCCAGTACTTC. The rearrangement joins TRBV7-9 to TRBJ2-5, with 8 bases matching TRBD2. CDR1 SEHNR and CDR2 FQNEAQ come from the germline V gene (reference sequence). The ends lost 4 bases at V and 7 bases at J; junction bases unmatched: 17. There are 17 residues in the CDR3. The entire variable domain, with the rest obtained from reference TRBV7-9 and TRBJ2-5, is as follows: DTGVSQNPRHKITKRGQNVTFRCDPISEHNRLYWYRQTLGQGPEFLTYFQNEAQLEKSRLLSDRFSAERPKGSFSTLEIQRTEQGDSAMYLCASSYNSGAGVRRTQYFGPGTRLLVL.

The chain joins TRBV5-1 to TRBJ2-2; D not resolved. Trimming took off 4 bases at V and 1 base at J, with 8 bases between the two ends. CDR3 length: 14 amino acids. Per the germline V gene, CDR1 is SGHRS and CDR2 is YFSETQ. The chain's CDR3 is CASSRTVNTGELFF. DNA for the CDR3: TGCGCCAGCAGCAGAACGGTGAACACCGGGGAGCTGTTTTTT.

The gene calls are TRBV12-3 or TRBV12-4 and TRBJ1-2; D is ambiguous. This CDR3 region has 12 residues. Deletions cut 8 bases from V and 2 bases from J, with 9 bases between. CDR3: CASSRSNYGYTF. CDR3 nucleotides: TGTGCCAGCTCTCGGTCGAACTATGGCTACACCTTC.

The J gene is TRBJ1-2, the V gene TRBV15; D call uncertain. CDR3 length equals 14 residues. Trimming pared 3 bases from V and 3 bases from J, leaving 11 bases between. CDR1 and CDR2 from the germline V gene are LNHNV and YYDKDF (reference sequence). CDR3 nucleotides: TGTGCCACCAGCAGGGTCGGGGATGACTATGGCTACACCTTC. Translation: CATSRVGDDYGYTF.

The gene calls are TRBV7-9 and TRBJ1-3; D gene uncertain. Germline V CDR1 and CDR2: SEHNR, FQNEAQ (reference sequence). Trimming removed 2 bases at V and 0 bases at J, with 5 bases between. The CDR3 consists of 14 residues. CDR3 bases: TGTGCCAGCAGCTTACTGAGCTCTGGAAACACCATATATTTT. This codes for CASSLLSSGNTIYF.

The CDR3 nucleotides read TGTGCCAGCAGTGCGCCCAGCAATCAGCCCCAGCATTTT. Its translation is CASSAPSNQPQHF. The chain couples TRBV28 to TRBJ1-5, with unresolved D. V dropped 5 bases and J dropped 1 base, with 6 bases sitting between them. The CDR3 length is 13 residues. Looked up from germline, CDR1 is MDHEN and CDR2 is SYDVKM.

The chain joins TRBV5-5 to TRBJ1-4, with 7 nucleotides matching TRBD1. In germline, CDR1 is SGHKS, CDR2 YYEKEE (reference sequence). With 5 bases clipped from V and 10 bases from J, the junction kept 14 bases outside the gene matches. The CDR3 is made up of 15 amino acids. CDR3 DNA sequence: TGTGCCAGCAGTTACCTACAGGGGATGTCTGGAAAACTGTTTTTT. Translation: CASSYLQGMSGKLFF.

This clone occurred once. The V gene is TRBV19, the J gene TRBJ2-2; the match to TRBD2 covers 8 bases. This CDR3 has 14 residues. The V and J ends lost 3 bases and 5 bases, in that order; junction bases with no gene match: 2. Germline lookup yields CDR1 LNHDA and CDR2 SQIVND (reference sequence). The CDR3 loop is CASSIGGGTGELFF. For the CDR3, the DNA is TGTGCCAGTAGTATTGGCGGGGGGACCGGGGAGCTGTTTTTT.

The J gene is TRBJ1-1, the V gene TRBV6-4, with a possible D match to TRBD1 (5 bases). With 5 bases removed from V and 0 bases from J, the gap between germline ends came to 16 bases. Germline CDR1 MRHNA, CDR2 SNTAGT. CDR3 size: 16 residues. The CDR3 sequence: CASSKFTGPLNTEAFF. Written as DNA, the CDR3 is TGTGCCAGCAGTAAATTCACAGGACCCTTGAACACTGAAGCTTTCTTT.

The chain has TRBV7-9 and TRBJ1-2; no clear D gene. The V end lost 1 base, the J end lost 10 bases, and 19 bases lay between the germline ends. The CDR3 runs to 15 residues. Germline V gene lookup returns CDR1 SEHNR and CDR2 FQNEAQ (reference sequence). Here the CDR3 reads CASSLVSIKGDVYTF. The CDR3, as DNA: TGTGCCAGCAGCTTAGTTTCGATAAAAGGAGATGTCTACACCTTC.

The V gene is TRBV6-6, the J gene TRBJ1-5; no clear D. Germline V gives CDR1 MNHNY, CDR2 SVGAGI (reference sequence). The CDR3 is made up of 13 amino acids. Trimming removed 8 bases at V and 1 base at J, with 9 bases between. The CDR3 reads CASVFQSNQPQHF. In DNA, the CDR3 is TGTGCCAGCGTTTTCCAGAGCAATCAGCCCCAGCATTTT.

This chain joins TRBV12-5 and TRBJ1-5, with a possible D match to TRBD1 (6 bases). V lost 1 base, J lost 9 bases, and 16 bases lay in between. Germline CDR1 is LGHNT and CDR2 is FRNRAP. This CDR3 spans 15 amino acids. CDR3 loop: CASGLARQEYVPQHF. CDR3 DNA: TGTGCTAGTGGTTTGGCTCGACAGGAATATGTGCCCCAGCATTTT.

The CDR3 region has the DNA TGTGCCAGCAACTCCCCGCCGCATCCTGAGTTCTTC. Translated, it gives CASNSPPHPEFF. V gene TRBV3-1 (or the pseudogene TRBV3-2) combines with J gene TRBJ2-1; D not resolved. There are 12 residues in the CDR3. Germline CDR1 LGHDT, CDR2 YNNKEL (reference sequence). V was trimmed by 7 bases and J by 14 bases, leaving 18 bases between them.

The chain couples TRBV5-8 to TRBJ1-1, with no clear D. CDR1 and CDR2 (germline): SGHTS, YDEGEE. Trimming removed 4 bases at V and 6 bases at J, with 10 bases between. This CDR3 region has 12 residues. As DNA, the CDR3 is TGTGCCAGCAGCCTAGTCCTACCTGAAGCTTTCTTT. The encoded protein is CASSLVLPEAFF. Supplemented by reference TRBV5-8 and TRBJ1-1, the full variable domain reads EAGVTQSPTHLIKTRGQQATLRCSPISGHTSVYWYQQALGLGLQFLLWYDEGEERNRGNFPPRFSGRQFPNYSSELNVNALELEDSALYLCASSLVLPEAFFGQGTRLTVV.

The rearrangement joins TRBV5-5 to TRBJ1-5, with D hard to call. The germline V gene has CDR1 SGHKS and CDR2 YYEKEE (reference sequence). The length of the CDR3 is 15 residues. V was cut by 1 base and J by 5 bases, with 13 bases left in between. The DNA of the CDR3 is TGTGCCAGCAGCTTGCACGGATTTGAGGATCAGCCCCAGCATTTT. Protein sequence: CASSLHGFEDQPQHF.

The chain joins TRBV27 to TRBJ1-2; TRBD1 matches at 8 bases. Germline CDR1 MNHEY, CDR2 SMNVEV (reference sequence). The CDR3 length is 14 residues. Losses at the gene ends were 5 bases for V and 6 bases for J; bases not matched to a gene: 8. This CDR3 is CASSPSPGGNGYTF. The CDR3 coding sequence is TGTGCCAGCAGTCCATCCCCAGGGGGCAATGGCTACACCTTC.

This sequence joins TRBV30 and TRBJ2-7; D is perhaps TRBD2 (5 bases). Looked up from germline, CDR1 is GTSNPN and CDR2 is SVGIG (reference sequence). The V end was cut by 1 base, the J end by 3 bases, with 19 bases between. The CDR3 is 16 residues long. The CDR3 sequence: CAWSAPPEGGYYEQYF. DNA of the CDR3: TGTGCCTGGAGTGCCCCGCCCGAGGGTGGATACTACGAGCAGTACTTC.

This chain joins TRBV5-1 and TRBJ1-3, with 8 bases fitting TRBD1. The germline V gene encodes CDR1 SGHRS and CDR2 YFSETQ. This CDR3 is built from 14 residues. J lost 6 bases, V lost 3 bases, and 5 bases had no gene match. This CDR3 reads CASSSTGDANTIYF. The CDR3 DNA sequence: TGCGCCAGCAGCTCGACAGGGGACGCAAACACCATATATTTT.

This clone was observed a few times. The chain joins TRBV9 to TRBJ2-1; D perhaps matches TRBD1 (5 bases). Between the trimmed V and J ends, which lost 0 bases and 11 bases, there was a span of 18 bases. The CDR3 sequence is 15 residues long. Germline CDR1 is SGDLS and CDR2 is YYNGEE. CDR3 DNA: TGTGCCAGCAGCGTAGAGTTTGCCCGCGCAGGGCAGCAGTTCTTC. Translated, it gives CASSVEFARAGQQFF.

The V and J genes are TRBV5-8 and TRBJ2-7, with TRBD1 identical over 7 bases. Per germline, CDR1 SGHTS and CDR2 YDEGEE. The CDR3 loop spans 13 amino acids. J lost 5 bases, V lost 0 bases, and 2 bases had no gene match. CDR3 sequence: CASSLAQGDEQYF. The CDR3 region has the DNA TGTGCCAGCAGCTTGGCGCAGGGGGACGAGCAGTACTTC.

CDR3 sequence (DNA): TGTGCCACCACCCCGGGGGTGATAACCCTCAATCAGCCCCAGCATTTT. Translation gives CATTPGVITLNQPQHF. V is TRBV19 and J is TRBJ1-5, with D perhaps matching TRBD1 (5 bases). The V gene's germline CDR1 is LNHDA and CDR2 SQIVND (reference sequence). This CDR3 region has 16 residues. V shed 10 bases and J shed 3 bases, with 22 bases lying between them.